A single sample is the source of the 26 T cell receptor beta chains below, sequenced in a study of spatial heterogeneity in lung cancer. MiXCR, applied by TCRdb to the 5' RACE reads, yields one record per CDR3 protein. The sample lists roughly 48,000 distinct CDR3 sequences, roughly 5% occurring once. As to time point: sample taken at primary tumor resection. This material consisted of PBMCs, taken at surgery. These receptors were obtained from a male donor with early-stage non-small cell lung cancer.

This rearrangement joins TRBV2 to TRBJ1-2; TRBD1 might be the D (5 bases). The CDR3 spans 12 residues. V dropped 5 bases and J dropped 8 bases, with 12 bases sitting between them. In germline, CDR1 is SNHLY, CDR2 FYNNEI. The CDR3 sequence: CASSPGPRGYTF. The CDR3 bases are TGTGCCAGCAGTCCGGGACCGCGGGGCTACACCTTC.

This clonotype was observed many times. The chain couples TRBV6-1 to TRBJ1-2, with D possibly matching TRBD1 (5 bases). Germline V gene data show CDR1 as MNHNS and CDR2 as SASEGT. CDR3 size: 14 residues. V was trimmed by 7 bases and J by 4 bases, leaving 16 bases between them. Here the CDR3 DNA reads TGTGCCAGCACCCGAGCGACAGCTTCCTATGGCTACACCTTC. Its translation: CASTRATASYGYTF.

This clonotype showed up many times. This chain connects TRBV27 to TRBJ2-2, with TRBD2 identical over 7 bases. CDR3 length equals 17 residues. CDR1 MNHEY and CDR2 SMNVEV come from the germline V gene (reference sequence). With 5 bases clipped from V and 4 bases from J, the junction kept 13 bases outside the gene matches. CDR3: CASSPDRRGSATGELFF. CDR3 bases: TGTGCCAGCAGTCCGGACCGGCGGGGGTCAGCCACCGGGGAGCTGTTTTTT.

This clonotype was detected many times. This chain links TRBV5-4 with TRBJ1-6; maybe TRBD1 (6 bases). The CDR3 extends over 13 amino acids. V was cut by 0 bases and J by 10 bases, with 8 bases left in between. Germline V gene lookup returns CDR1 SGHNT and CDR2 YYREEE (reference sequence). The CDR3: CASSLEGGSPLHF. DNA of the CDR3: TGTGCCAGCAGCTTGGAGGGGGGGTCACCCCTCCACTTT.

Many counts were recorded for this clonotype. The rearrangement links TRBV20-1 to TRBJ2-3; 12 nucleotides match TRBD2. This CDR3 is built from 16 residues. CDR1 is DFQATT and CDR2 is SNEGSKA in the germline V gene (reference sequence). Trimming cost V 2 bases and J 0 bases; bases outside gene matches: 3. The CDR3 nucleotides are TGCAGTGCTAGATCCGGGACTAGCGGGAGCACAGATACGCAGTATTTT. Translation gives CSARSGTSGSTDTQYF.

This clonotype was counted ten times or more. CDR3 residues: CASSPGTTEVYEQFF. CDR3 nucleotide sequence: TGCGCCAGCAGCCCGGGGACGACGGAGGTTTATGAGCAGTTCTTC. This chain connects TRBV5-1 to TRBJ2-1; D may be TRBD1 or TRBD2 (5 bases each). V was shortened by 4 bases and J by 8 bases, with 19 bases between the two germline ends. The CDR3 runs 15 residues. Germline lookup yields CDR1 SGHRS and CDR2 YFSETQ.

This clonotype was seen at least ten times. The chain combines TRBV4-1 with TRBJ1-6; no definite D call. Trimming removed 0 bases from V and 9 bases from J, with 6 bases in between. The CDR3 contains 13 residues. CDR1 is MGHRA and CDR2 is YSYEKL in the germline V gene. CDR3 coding DNA: TGCGCCAGCAGCCAAGATGTCAGTTCACCCCTCCACTTT. Translating gives CASSQDVSSPLHF.

J is TRBJ2-7 and V is TRBV5-6, with TRBD1 matching 8 bases. Per the germline V gene, CDR1 is SGHDT and CDR2 is YYEEEE. This CDR3 is 15 amino acids long. The V and J ends lost 1 base and 1 base, in that order; junction bases with no gene match: 4. The chain's CDR3 is CASSLRQGRSYEQYF. DNA of the CDR3: TGTGCCAGCAGCTTGCGACAGGGGAGGTCCTACGAGCAGTACTTC.

This clonotype was observed many times. CDR3 bases: TGTGCCAGTAGTATAGGTCTAGCGGGCGCCTACAATGAGCAGTTCTTC. This gives the protein CASSIGLAGAYNEQFF. The chain joins TRBV19 to TRBJ2-1; TRBD2 agrees at 8 bases. Germline loops: CDR1 LNHDA, CDR2 SQIVND (reference sequence). The CDR3 contains 16 residues. V lost 1 base to trimming and J lost 2 bases; unmatched junction nucleotides: 4.

This clonotype was observed a handful of times. The chain employs TRBV12-5 and TRBJ2-3; 8 bases align to TRBD1. The CDR3 consists of 16 residues. V shed 3 bases, J shed 3 bases, and the junction held 8 bases outside the gene matches. Germline assignment: CDR1 LGHNT and CDR2 FRNRAP. The CDR3 region has the DNA TGTGCTAGTGGTTTCCTTGTAACAGGGGGGACAGATACGCAGTATTTT. Amino acids: CASGFLVTGGTDTQYF.

This clonotype appeared a few times. This chain uses TRBV18 with TRBJ1-4, with a possible D match to TRBD1 (5 bases). Between the trimmed V and J ends, which lost 6 bases and 0 bases, there was a span of 11 bases. This CDR3 spans 15 amino acids. Germline V gives CDR1 KGHSH, CDR2 LQKENI. DNA for the CDR3: TGTGCCAGCTCGGGACGCCAACCAACTAATGAAAAACTGTTTTTT. It translates to CASSGRQPTNEKLFF. The full variable domain, rest sourced from reference TRBV18 and TRBJ1-4, is NAGVMQNPRHLVRRRGQEARLRCSPMKGHSHVYWYRQLPEEGLKFMVYLQKENIIDESGMPKERFSAEFPKEGPSILRIQQVVRGDSAAYFCASSGRQPTNEKLFFGSGTQLSVL.

The rearrangement links TRBV7-7 to TRBJ1-1, with 7 positions matching TRBD1. The CDR3 runs to 15 residues. V lost 6 bases, J lost 4 bases, and 11 bases stayed unmatched. Germline-derived CDR1 and CDR2 are SSHAT and FNYEAQ (reference sequence). The chain's CDR3 is CASSHSTGDGTEAFF. The DNA of the CDR3 is TGTGCCAGCAGTCATAGTACAGGGGACGGCACTGAAGCTTTCTTT. The full variable domain, with the rest looked up from reference TRBV7-7 and TRBJ1-1, is GAGVSQSPRYKVTKRGQDVTLRCDPISSHATLYWYQQALGQGPEFLTYFNYEAQPDKSGLPSDRFSAERPEGSISTLTIQRTEQRDSAMYRCASSHSTGDGTEAFFGQGTRLTVV.

This clonotype was recorded many times. The chain has TRBV6-2 or TRBV6-3 and TRBJ2-2; 12 bases map to TRBD2. CDR1 MNHEY and CDR2 SVGEGT come from the germline V gene. V trimming: 5 bases; J trimming: 7 bases; junction bases outside the gene matches: 5. This CDR3 spans 15 amino acids. In DNA, the CDR3 is TGTGCCAGCAGTGGACTAGCGGGACGAATCGGGGAGCTGTTTTTT. This encodes CASSGLAGRIGELFF.

This clonotype was seen at least ten times. The chain has TRBV9 and TRBJ1-2; D may be TRBD1 (5 bases). Looked up from germline, CDR1 is SGDLS and CDR2 is YYNGEE. V was pared by 1 base and J by 8 bases, with 21 bases between. The CDR3 totals 16 residues. The CDR3 DNA sequence: TGTGCCAGCAGCGTATCTCCTGAGCTAGCCAGGGCGGGCTACACCTTC. This encodes CASSVSPELARAGYTF.

This clonotype was detected ten times or more. This chain links TRBV30 with TRBJ2-7; D is undetermined. Germline-derived CDR1 and CDR2 are GTSNPN and SVGIG (reference sequence). CDR3 size: 11 residues. V was trimmed by 5 bases and J by 5 bases, leaving 10 bases between them. The CDR3 bases are TGTGCCTGGTCGAAGGGAAACGAGCAGTACTTC. This translates into CAWSKGNEQYF. Full variable domain (remainder filled in from reference TRBV30 and TRBJ2-7): SQTIHQWPATLVQPVGSPLSLECTVEGTSNPNLYWYRQAAGRGLQLLFYSVGIGQISSEVPQNLSASRPQDRQFILSSKKLLLSDSGFYLCAWSKGNEQYFGPGTRLTVT.

This clonotype was observed many times. This chain connects TRBV7-6 to TRBJ2-6, with D hard to call. The CDR3 runs to 14 residues. The germline CDR1 and CDR2 sequences are SGHVS and FNYEAQ. Trimming cost V 4 bases and J 2 bases, with 6 bases left between them. The CDR3 DNA follows: TGTGCCAGCAGCTCCCTCCCTGGGGCCAACGTCCTGACTTTC. Its protein product is CASSSLPGANVLTF.

This clonotype was observed many times. V gene TRBV20-1 combines with J gene TRBJ2-3, with TRBD2 matching over 9 bases. The V gene end was trimmed by 7 bases and the J gene end by 6 bases; junction bases not matched to a gene: 14. CDR3 length equals 15 residues. Germline-derived CDR1 and CDR2 are DFQATT and SNEGSKA (reference sequence). CDR3 protein: CSGASGEVPVDTQYF. The DNA of the CDR3 is TGCAGTGGGGCTAGCGGGGAGGTCCCGGTCGATACGCAGTATTTT.

V is TRBV11-2 and J is TRBJ2-5, with 11 bases identical to TRBD2. Germline V gene data show CDR1 as SGHAT and CDR2 as FQNNGV. With 5 bases clipped from V and 7 bases from J, the junction kept 6 bases outside the gene matches. CDR3 length: 14 residues. The chain's CDR3 is CASSPSGRRGTQYF. The CDR3, as DNA: TGTGCCAGCAGCCCTAGCGGGAGGAGAGGGACCCAGTACTTC.

For the CDR3, the DNA is TGCAGCGTTGTAATAGCGAACTCCTACGAGCAGTACTTC. It translates to CSVVIANSYEQYF. The chain has TRBV29-1 and TRBJ2-7; D may be TRBD2 (5 bases). CDR3 size: 13 residues. The germline CDR1 and CDR2 sequences are SQVTM and ANQGSEA. Trimming removed 4 bases at V and 0 bases at J, with 10 bases between.

This clonotype was seen repeatedly, ten times or more. This chain links TRBV28 with TRBJ2-7; 7 bases are a match to TRBD1. Germline V gene data show CDR1 as MDHEN and CDR2 as SYDVKM. The junction had 6 bases not matched to a gene; V was cut back by 6 bases and J by 1 base. The CDR3 sequence is 14 residues long. CDR3 nucleotides: TGTGCCAGCAGACCACCGGGACAGTCCTACGAGCAGTACTTC. This codes for CASRPPGQSYEQYF. The full variable domain, in which reference TRBV28 and TRBJ2-7 provide the parts outside the CDR3, is DVKVTQSSRYLVKRTGEKVFLECVQDMDHENMFWYRQDPGLGLRLIYFSYDVKMKEKGDIPEGYSVSREKKERFSLILESASTNQTSMYLCASRPPGQSYEQYFGPGTRLTVT.

In this sample, this clonotype turned up many times. This rearrangement joins TRBV6-6 to TRBJ2-7; D possibly corresponds to TRBD1 (5 bases). The CDR3 covers 13 residues. Trimming shortened V by 0 bases and J by 7 bases, and 10 bases separated the two germline ends. Germline V gene data show CDR1 as MNHNY and CDR2 as SVGAGI (reference sequence). The CDR3 region has the DNA TGTGCCAGCAGTTACTCTCCAGGGTGGGAGCAGTACTTC. Its protein is CASSYSPGWEQYF.

The gene calls are TRBV19 and TRBJ2-5, with D uncertain. The V gene lost 10 bases and the J gene lost 0 bases, with 12 bases spanning the gap. CDR1 LNHDA and CDR2 SQIVND come from the germline V gene (reference sequence). The CDR3 spans 13 residues. The CDR3 loop is CATRTEYQETQYF. The CDR3 bases are TGTGCCACTCGGACCGAATACCAAGAGACCCAGTACTTC.

This clonotype was recorded at least ten times. The chain recombines TRBV7-2 with TRBJ1-1; TRBD1 agrees at 7 bases. Trimming took 5 bases from V and 0 from J; bases not matched to a gene: 6. The V gene's germline CDR1 is SGHTA and CDR2 FQGNSA. This CDR3 region has 15 residues. The CDR3 protein is CASSPDRVMNTEAFF. The CDR3 DNA reads as TGTGCCAGCAGCCCCGACAGGGTAATGAACACTGAAGCTTTCTTT.

This clonotype has at least ten counts. The genes are TRBV6-2 or TRBV6-3 and TRBJ2-7, with 13 positions matching TRBD2. Germline V gene lookup returns CDR1 MNHEY and CDR2 SVGEGT. The CDR3 has 19 residues. Trimming took 0 bases from V and 2 from J; bases not matched to a gene: 10. The CDR3 nucleotides are TGTGCCAGCAGTTACTCGACCCGCCGGACTAGCGGGAGCGCCTACGAGCAGTACTTC. Translation gives CASSYSTRRTSGSAYEQYF.

This clonotype was counted between two and nine times. A read error may account for a junction end that differs from germline. This sequence joins TRBV27 and TRBJ2-5; 10 bases are a match to TRBD1. CDR3 length: 21 residues. The germline V gene has CDR1 MNHEY and CDR2 SMNVEV (reference sequence). The CDR3: CASSKLGTGVPRALGEEAQYF. CDR3 in DNA: TGTGCCAGCAGCAAACTTGGGACAGGGGTCCCTCGGGCCCTCGGCGAAGAGGCCCAGTACTTC.

In its sample, this clonotype was seen many times. The chain's CDR3 is CASSSDRGSPTGELFF. DNA of the CDR3: TGCGCCAGCAGCTCGGACAGGGGCTCCCCCACCGGGGAGCTGTTTTTT. The V call is TRBV5-1, the J call TRBJ2-2; 9 bases match TRBD1. V lost 3 bases, J lost 4 bases, and 7 bases stayed unmatched. The germline V gene encodes CDR1 SGHRS and CDR2 YFSETQ. CDR3 size: 16 residues.